Below, 13 T cell receptor beta chains from the same sample are listed, as sequenced in a study of T cells in Graves' hyperthyroidism and ophthalmopathy. RNA transcripts were the template for amplifying TCR beta CDR3 regions. HTBI primers were employed in a first-round RT-PCR of the TCR CDR3. Using its own MiXCR run on the multiplex PCR reads, TCRdb lists one record per CDR3 protein. Here the sample spans under 350,000 distinct CDR3 sequences, about 21% being singletons. Sequences were obtained from blood. These receptors originate from a woman aged 50 to 65 with Graves' hyperthyroidism.

This chain joins TRBV11-2 and TRBJ2-1; D uncertain. The CDR3 spans 13 residues. Germline CDR1 reads SGHAT; CDR2 reads FQNNGV. Between the trimmed V and J ends, which lost 3 bases and 7 bases, there was a span of 10 bases. CDR3 loop: CASSFSTGNEQFF. The CDR3 coding sequence is TGTGCCAGCAGCTTTAGTACGGGTAATGAGCAGTTCTTC.

At least ten counts were recorded for this clonotype. The V and J genes are TRBV5-1 and TRBJ2-1, with D possibly TRBD2 on 6 matching bases. CDR1 and CDR2 from the germline V gene are SGHRS and YFSETQ. This CDR3 spans 15 amino acids. Deletions cut 0 bases from V and 2 bases from J, with 9 bases between. The CDR3 reads CASSLAASAYNEQFF. In DNA, the CDR3 is TGCGCCAGCAGCTTGGCCGCTAGCGCCTACAATGAGCAGTTCTTC.

This clonotype was seen at least ten times. The CDR3 spells CASSYSANSNQPQHF. The CDR3 DNA reads TGTGCCAGCAGTTACTCGGCGAATAGCAATCAGCCCCAGCATTTT. The V gene is TRBV6-5, the J gene TRBJ1-5; D call uncertain. The CDR3 contains 15 residues. Germline V gene sequence: CDR1 MNHEY, CDR2 SVGAGI. V was cut by 0 bases and J by 0 bases, with 6 bases left in between.

This clonotype was detected once. V usage is TRBV16 and J usage is TRBJ2-5; the D is unclear. V was clipped by 7 bases and J by 2 bases, with 14 bases between them. The CDR3 covers 14 residues. Germline V gives CDR1 KGHSY, CDR2 FQNENV. The CDR3 DNA is TGTGCCAGCATACCTAGAGGCCAACAAGAGACCCAGTACTTC. Translation gives CASIPRGQQETQYF.

This clonotype was recorded a few times. The chain links TRBV20-1 to TRBJ1-5; a possible D gene is TRBD1 (5 bases). Per the germline V gene, CDR1 is DFQATT and CDR2 is SNEGSKA (reference sequence). This CDR3 has 15 amino acids. V dropped 0 bases and J dropped 4 bases, with 13 bases sitting between them. In nucleotides, the CDR3 is TGCAGTGCTAGAGATGGGGGGAGGTTGAATCAGCCCCAGCATTTT. This gives the protein CSARDGGRLNQPQHF.

A remark on this clonotype: A much bigger clone sits one base away, suggesting this may be a read error. The gene calls are TRBV6-5 and TRBJ2-5, with D unresolved. V lost 4 bases, J lost 0 bases, and 18 bases lay in between. This CDR3 is 17 amino acids long. Germline-derived CDR1 and CDR2 are MNHEY and SVGAGI. The CDR3 region is CASSCRSTASYQETQYF. The DNA of the CDR3 is TGTGCCAGCAGTTGCCGGTCGACCGCCTCCTACCAAGAGACCCAGTACTTC.

This clonotype appeared many times. This chain links TRBV27 with TRBJ2-7; 7 bases fit TRBD1. This CDR3 is built from 15 residues. CDR1 is MNHEY and CDR2 is SMNVEV in the germline V gene (reference sequence). V dropped 5 bases and J dropped 3; count of bases not matched to a gene: 10. In nucleotides, the CDR3 is TGTGCCAGCAGTCCGGAACCGGGACAGCTCTACGAGCAGTACTTC. This encodes CASSPEPGQLYEQYF.

This clonotype has a count of ten or more. The chain has TRBV20-1 and TRBJ2-7; 9 nucleotides line up with TRBD2. CDR1 and CDR2 (germline): DFQATT, SNEGSKA (reference sequence). Trimming cost V 1 base and J 3 bases; bases outside gene matches: 10. This CDR3 comprises 16 residues. CDR3 loop: CSARAGGTSKLYEQYF. The CDR3 DNA is TGCAGTGCTAGAGCTGGAGGGACTAGCAAACTCTACGAGCAGTACTTC.

This clonotype was recorded at least ten times. This chain links TRBV29-1 with TRBJ1-1, with unresolved D. Trimming left V 0 bases short and J 4 bases short, with 3 bases between. The CDR3 loop spans 11 amino acids. Germline CDR1 and CDR2: SQVTM and ANQGSEA. CDR3 sequence (DNA): TGCAGCGTTGAAGATTTCACTGAAGCTTTCTTT. Translation: CSVEDFTEAFF. Full variable domain (rest looked up from reference TRBV29-1 and TRBJ1-1): SAVISQKPSRDICQRGTSLTIQCQVDSQVTMMFWYRQQPGQSLTLIATANQGSEATYESGFVIDKFPISRPNLTFSTLTVSNMSPEDSSIYLCSVEDFTEAFFGQGTRLTVV.

The chain combines TRBV25-1 with TRBJ2-5, with a weak D call TRBD1 (7 bases). The CDR3 runs to 15 residues. Trimming took 1 base from V and 7 from J, leaving 16 bases between them. Germline V CDR1 and CDR2: MGHDK, SYGVNS. The CDR3 DNA reads TGTGCCAGCAGTGAATGGGGGGACAGCCCCGGGACCCAGTACTTC. It translates to CASSEWGDSPGTQYF.

This clonotype was found many times. This chain joins TRBV7-9 and TRBJ2-7, with a weak D call TRBD1 (5 bases). This CDR3 spans 16 amino acids. In germline, CDR1 is SEHNR, CDR2 FQNEAQ (reference sequence). V was cut by 1 base and J by 3 bases, with 16 bases left in between. The CDR3 DNA is TGTGCCAGCAGCTTAGGGGCCCGAATAGGGGTCTACGAGCAGTACTTC. Residues: CASSLGARIGVYEQYF.

This clonotype was picked up many times. CDR3: CASSQTPFRVNTEAFF. The DNA of the CDR3 is TGTGCCAGCAGCCAAACCCCCTTTAGGGTGAACACTGAAGCTTTCTTT. J is TRBJ1-1 and V is TRBV3-1; D not resolved. The CDR3 consists of 16 residues. The V gene lost 2 bases and the J gene lost 0 bases, with 13 bases spanning the gap. From germline, CDR1 is LGHDT and CDR2 YNNKEL (reference sequence).

This clonotype was recorded at least ten times. V and J are TRBV12-3 or TRBV12-4 and TRBJ2-3, with unresolved D. The CDR3 is made up of 12 amino acids. Trimming took off 2 bases at V and 11 bases at J, with 11 bases between the two ends. CDR3 in amino acids: CASSLSVQRQYF. The CDR3 DNA follows: TGTGCCAGCAGTTTAAGCGTTCAGAGGCAGTATTTT.